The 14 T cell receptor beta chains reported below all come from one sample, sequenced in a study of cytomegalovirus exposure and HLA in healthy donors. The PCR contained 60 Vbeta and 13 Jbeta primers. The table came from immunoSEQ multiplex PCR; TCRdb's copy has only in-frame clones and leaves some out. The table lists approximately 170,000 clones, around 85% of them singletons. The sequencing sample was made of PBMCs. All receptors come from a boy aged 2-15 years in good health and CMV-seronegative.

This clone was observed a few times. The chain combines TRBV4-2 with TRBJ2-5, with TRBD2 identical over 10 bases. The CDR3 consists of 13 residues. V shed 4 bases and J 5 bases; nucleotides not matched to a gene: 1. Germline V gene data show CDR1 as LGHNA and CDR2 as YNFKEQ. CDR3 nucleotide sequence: TGTGCCAGCAGCCCGGGACTAGCGGAGACCCAGTACTTC. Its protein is CASSPGLAETQYF.

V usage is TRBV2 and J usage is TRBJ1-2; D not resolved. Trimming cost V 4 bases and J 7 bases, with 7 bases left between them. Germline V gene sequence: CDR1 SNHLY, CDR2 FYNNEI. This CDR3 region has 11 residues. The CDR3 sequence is CASSVDPGYTF. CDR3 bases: TGTGCCAGCAGTGTAGATCCTGGCTACACCTTC.

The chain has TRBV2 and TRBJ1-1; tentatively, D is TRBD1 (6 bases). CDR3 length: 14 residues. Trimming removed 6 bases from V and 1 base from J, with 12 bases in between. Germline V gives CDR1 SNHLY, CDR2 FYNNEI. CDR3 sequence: CASSLTGRNTEAFF. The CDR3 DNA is TGTGCCAGCAGCTTGACAGGAAGGAACACTGAAGCTTTCTTT.

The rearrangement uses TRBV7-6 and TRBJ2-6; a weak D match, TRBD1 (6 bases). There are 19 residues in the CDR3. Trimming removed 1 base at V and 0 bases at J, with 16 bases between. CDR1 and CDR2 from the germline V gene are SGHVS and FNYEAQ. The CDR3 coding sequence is TGTGCCAGCAGCTTAGTTCTTGGGGGCTTTCCCTCTGGGGCCAACGTCCTGACTTTC. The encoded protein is CASSLVLGGFPSGANVLTF.

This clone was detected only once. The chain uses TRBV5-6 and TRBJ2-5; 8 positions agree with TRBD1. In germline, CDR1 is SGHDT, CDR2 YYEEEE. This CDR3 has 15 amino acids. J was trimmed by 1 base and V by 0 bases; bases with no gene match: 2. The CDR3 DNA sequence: TGTGCCAGCAGCTTGGAAACAGGGGGCCAAGAGACCCAGTACTTC. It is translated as CASSLETGGQETQYF.

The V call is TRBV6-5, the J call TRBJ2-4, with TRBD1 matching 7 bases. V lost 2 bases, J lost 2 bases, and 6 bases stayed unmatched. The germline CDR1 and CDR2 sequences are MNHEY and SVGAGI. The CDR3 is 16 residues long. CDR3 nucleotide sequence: TGTGCCAGCAGTTACGAGGGGGCGCGGTCCAAAAACATTCAGTACTTC. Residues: CASSYEGARSKNIQYF.

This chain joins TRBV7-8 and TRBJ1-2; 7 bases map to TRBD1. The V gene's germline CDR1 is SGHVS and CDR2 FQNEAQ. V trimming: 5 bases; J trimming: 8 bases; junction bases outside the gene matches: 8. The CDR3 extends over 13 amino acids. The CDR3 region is CASSQGGAGGYTF. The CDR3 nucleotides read TGTGCCAGCAGCCAAGGGGGCGCGGGAGGCTACACCTTC.

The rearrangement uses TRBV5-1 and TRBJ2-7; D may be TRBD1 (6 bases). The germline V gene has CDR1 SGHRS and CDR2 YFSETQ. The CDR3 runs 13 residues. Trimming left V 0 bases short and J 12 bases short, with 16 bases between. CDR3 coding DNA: TGCGCCAGCAGCTTGGATGGTATGGTCAGGGGGTACTTC. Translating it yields CASSLDGMVRGYF.

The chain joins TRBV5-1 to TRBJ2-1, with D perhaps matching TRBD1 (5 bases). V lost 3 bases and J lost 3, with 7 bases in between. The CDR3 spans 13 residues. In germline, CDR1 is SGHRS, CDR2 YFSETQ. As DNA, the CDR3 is TGCGCCAGCAGCTCGGACAACTACAATGAGCAGTTCTTC. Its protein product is CASSSDNYNEQFF.

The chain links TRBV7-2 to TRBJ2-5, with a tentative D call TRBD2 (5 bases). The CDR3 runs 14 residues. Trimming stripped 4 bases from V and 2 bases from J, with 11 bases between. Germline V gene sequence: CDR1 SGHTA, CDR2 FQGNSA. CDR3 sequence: CASSSGWPQETQYF. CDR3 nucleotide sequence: TGTGCCAGCAGCTCGGGGTGGCCTCAAGAGACCCAGTACTTC. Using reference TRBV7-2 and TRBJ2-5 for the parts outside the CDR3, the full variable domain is GAGVSQSPSNKVTEKGKDVELRCDPISGHTALYWYRQSLGQGLEFLIYFQGNSAPDKSGLPSDRFSAERTGGSVSTLTIQRTQQEDSAVYLCASSSGWPQETQYFGPGTRLLVL.

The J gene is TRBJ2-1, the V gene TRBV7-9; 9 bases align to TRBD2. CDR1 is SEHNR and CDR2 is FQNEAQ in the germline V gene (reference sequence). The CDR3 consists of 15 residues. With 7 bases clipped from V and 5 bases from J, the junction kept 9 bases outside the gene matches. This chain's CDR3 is CASIQGLAGHNEQFF. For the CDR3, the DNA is TGTGCCAGCATCCAGGGGCTAGCGGGACACAATGAGCAGTTCTTC.

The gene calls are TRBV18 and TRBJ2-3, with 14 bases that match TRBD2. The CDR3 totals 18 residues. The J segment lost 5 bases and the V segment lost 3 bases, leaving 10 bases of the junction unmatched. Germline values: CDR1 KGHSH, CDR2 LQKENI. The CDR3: CASSPLTSGGARGDTQYF. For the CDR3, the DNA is TGTGCCAGCTCACCTCTGACTAGCGGGGGGGCCCGGGGAGATACGCAGTATTTT.

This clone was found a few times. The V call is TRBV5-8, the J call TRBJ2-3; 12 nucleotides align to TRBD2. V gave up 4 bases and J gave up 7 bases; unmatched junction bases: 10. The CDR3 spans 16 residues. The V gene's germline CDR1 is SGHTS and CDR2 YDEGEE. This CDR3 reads CASSPGWTSGINTQYF. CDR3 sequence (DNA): TGTGCCAGCAGCCCGGGCTGGACTAGCGGGATAAATACGCAGTATTTT.

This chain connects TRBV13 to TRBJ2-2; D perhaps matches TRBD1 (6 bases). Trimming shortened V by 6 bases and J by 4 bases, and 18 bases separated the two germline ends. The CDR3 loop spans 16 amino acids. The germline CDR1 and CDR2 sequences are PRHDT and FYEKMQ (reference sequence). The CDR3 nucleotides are TGTGCCAGCAGTCACCGGGACAACTCCTTCACCGGGGAGCTGTTTTTT. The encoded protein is CASSHRDNSFTGELFF.